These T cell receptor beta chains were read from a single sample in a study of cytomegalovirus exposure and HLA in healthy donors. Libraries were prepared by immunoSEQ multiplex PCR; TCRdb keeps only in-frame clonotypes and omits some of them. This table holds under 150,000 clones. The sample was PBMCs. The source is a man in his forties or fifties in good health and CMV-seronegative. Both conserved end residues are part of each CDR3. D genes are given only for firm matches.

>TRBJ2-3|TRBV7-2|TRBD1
TGTGCCAGCAGCTTACGGACAGGGGGCGCCGATACGCAGTATTTT
CASSLRTGGADTQYF
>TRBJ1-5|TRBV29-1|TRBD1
TGCAGCGTGAAGGATACAGGGGTAGGTGATCAGCCCCAGCATTTT
CSVKDTGVGDQPQHF
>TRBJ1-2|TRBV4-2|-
TGTGCCAGCAGCCCAGTTCCAGGGGTGGACTATGGCTACACCTTC
CASSPVPGVDYGYTF
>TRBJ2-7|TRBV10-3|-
TGTGCCACCTGGGGCAGTTCCTACGAGCAGTACTTC
CATWGSSYEQYF
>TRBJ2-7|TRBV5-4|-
TGTGCCAGCAGCGACGGGAAGGACAGCTCCTACGAGCAGTACTTC
CASSDGKDSSYEQYF
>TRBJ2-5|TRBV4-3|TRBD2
TGCGCCAGCAGCCAATCCCCTAGCGGGGGGGCGATACAAGAGACCCAGTACTTC
CASSQSPSGGAIQETQYF
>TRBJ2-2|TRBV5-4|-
TGTGCCAGCAGCTTGGCGTTCACGGGGACCGGGGAGCTGTTTTTT
CASSLAFTGTGELFF
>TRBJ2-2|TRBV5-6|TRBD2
TGTGCCAGCAGCTCCCCGGGACTAAGGGCCGGGGAGCTGTTTTTT
CASSSPGLRAGELFF
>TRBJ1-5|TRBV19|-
TGTGCCAGTAGTATAAGGGCAGGGCTCAATCAGCCCCAGCATTTT
CASSIRAGLNQPQHF
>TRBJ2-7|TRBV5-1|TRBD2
TGCGCCAGCAGCCCCGACGGGGGGGGGCCTAGAGAGCAGTACTTC
CASSPDGGGPREQYF
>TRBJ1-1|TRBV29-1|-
TGCAGCGTTGCTTGGGAAGGGGACACTGAAGCTTTCTTT
CSVAWEGDTEAFF
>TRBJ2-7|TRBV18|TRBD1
TGTGCCAGCTCACCACCGGGGACAGGGGGTGCCGAGCAGTACTTC
CASSPPGTGGAEQYF
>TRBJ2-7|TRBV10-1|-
TGCGCCAGCAAGCACGAGCAGTACTTC
CASKHEQYF
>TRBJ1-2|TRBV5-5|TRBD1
TGCGCCAGCAGCTTGGCCGATGGGACAGGGGACTATGGCTACACCTTC
CASSLADGTGDYGYTF
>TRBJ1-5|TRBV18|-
TGTGCCAGCTCACCACCGGGCAGGGCAGGGGCCGGCAATCAGCCCCAGCATTTT
CASSPPGRAGAGNQPQHF
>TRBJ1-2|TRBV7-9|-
TGTGCCAGCAGCTATTGGACAGAATACGGCTACACCTTC
CASSYWTEYGYTF
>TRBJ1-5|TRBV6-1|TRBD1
TGTGCCAGCAGTGATAGACAGGGGCAGCCCCAGCATTTT
CASSDRQGQPQHF
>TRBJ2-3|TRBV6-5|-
TGTGCCAGCAGTTACTCAACCCCCACCGAGGGTACGCAGTATTTT
CASSYSTPTEGTQYF
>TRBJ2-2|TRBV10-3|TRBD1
TGTGCCGCTAAGACAGGGCGCGGCACCGGGGAGCTGTTTTTT
CAAKTGRGTGELFF
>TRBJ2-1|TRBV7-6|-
TGTGCCAGCAGCTTATGGCTAGCGTCTGATGAGCAGTTCTTC
CASSLWLASDEQFF
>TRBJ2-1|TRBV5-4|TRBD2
TGTGCCAGCAGCCTACGGACTAGCGGATACAATGAGCAGTTCTTC
CASSLRTSGYNEQFF
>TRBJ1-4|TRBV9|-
TGTGCCAGCAGCTCGTCGGGGATTAATGAAAAACTGTTTTTT
CASSSSGINEKLFF
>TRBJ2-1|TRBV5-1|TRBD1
TGCGCCAGCAGCCGTGGGGACAGGGGGCTTACAAACAATGAGCAGTTCTTC
CASSRGDRGLTNNEQFF
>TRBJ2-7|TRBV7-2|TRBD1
TGTGCCACCAGTAGGACAGGGGGCGTCGAGCAGTACTTC
CATSRTGGVEQYF
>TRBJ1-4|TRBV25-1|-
TGTGCCAGCAGTGAGAGGGGGGGAGACGAAAAACTGTTTTTT
CASSERGGDEKLFF
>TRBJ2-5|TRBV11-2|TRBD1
TGTGCCAGCAGCAGCGGGACAGGGTGGGAGACCCAGTACTTC
CASSSGTGWETQYF
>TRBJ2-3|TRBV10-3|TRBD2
TGTGCCATAGGACTAGCGGGGGGGCTGGTAGATACGCAGTATTTT
CAIGLAGGLVDTQYF
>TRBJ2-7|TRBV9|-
TGTGCCAGCAGCGTAGAATCAGGGATTAGCGAGCAGTACTTC
CASSVESGISEQYF
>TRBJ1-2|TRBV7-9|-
TGTGCCAGCAGCCGAATACAGGGTAACTATGGCTACACCTTC
CASSRIQGNYGYTF
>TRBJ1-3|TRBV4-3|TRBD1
TGCGCCAGCAGCCAAGTAATCAGGGGGGCTGGAAACACCATATATTTT
CASSQVIRGAGNTIYF
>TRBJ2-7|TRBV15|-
TGTGCCACCAGTTTAGGGGACGAGCAGTACTTC
CATSLGDEQYF
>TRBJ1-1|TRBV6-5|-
TGTGCCAGCAGTCCTCCGCAGGGCACTGAAGCTTTCTTT
CASSPPQGTEAFF
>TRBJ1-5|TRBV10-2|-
TGCGCCACTACGGACAGAGTCAATCAGCCCCAGCATTTT
CATTDRVNQPQHF
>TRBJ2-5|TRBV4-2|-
TGTGCCAGCAGCCCAGACGGCGGGTTCGGGGAGACCCAGTACTTC
CASSPDGGFGETQYF
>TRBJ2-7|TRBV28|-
TGTGCCAGCAGTCAAGGACAGAGATACGAGCAGTACTTC
CASSQGQRYEQYF
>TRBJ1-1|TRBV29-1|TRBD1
TGCAGCGCCCGTGGGGGGACAGAGGGAACTGAAGCTTTCTTT
CSARGGTEGTEAFF
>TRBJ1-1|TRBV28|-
TGTGCCAGCAGTTTTTCGGTGTCTGAAGCTTTCTTT
CASSFSVSEAFF
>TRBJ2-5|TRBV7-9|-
TGTGCCAGCAGCTTACTTTATGGTAGGGCAGGGAAGGAGACCCAGTACTTC
CASSLLYGRAGKETQYF
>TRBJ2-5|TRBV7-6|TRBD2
TGTGCCAGCAGCCCCGCCGGACTAGCGGGGGGATGGTACCAAGAGACCCAGTACTTC
CASSPAGLAGGWYQETQYF
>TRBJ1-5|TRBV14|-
TGTGCCAGCAGCCAAGGAACAGGACGCAATCAGCCCCAGCATTTT
CASSQGTGRNQPQHF
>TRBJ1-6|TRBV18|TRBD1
TGTGCCAGCTCACCCGGGACAGATAATTCACCCCTCCACTTT
CASSPGTDNSPLHF
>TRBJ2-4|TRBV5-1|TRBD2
TGCGCCAGCAGCTTGTTTAGCGGGGGGGAAAACATTCAGTACTTC
CASSLFSGGENIQYF